The 15 T cell receptor beta chains given below trace back to one sample, sequenced in a study of blood T cells in healthy people across ages. Combining a sample-barcoded 5' primer with a J-beta primer mix, a second PCR ran for roughly 7 to 12 cycles. Using its own MiXCR run on the 5' RACE reads, TCRdb lists one record per CDR3 protein. The sample carries 750,000 to 1,000,000 distinct CDR3 sequences, 25% to 35% recorded once. These data also featured in a second study, about T cells of mothers and their children.

The sequenced sample was blood. All receptors derive from a woman in her thirties or forties in good health.

This chain connects TRBV20-1 to TRBJ2-1; D is tentatively TRBD1 or TRBD2 (6 bases each). The length of the CDR3 is 17 residues. V was trimmed by 4 bases and J by 2 bases, leaving 21 bases between them. Germline lookup yields CDR1 DFQATT and CDR2 SNEGSKA (reference sequence). CDR3 protein: CSAIPPVRRGPYNEQFF. CDR3 DNA: TGCAGTGCTATCCCACCCGTGCGACGGGGGCCCTACAATGAGCAGTTCTTC.

This clonotype was counted between two and nine times. This rearrangement joins TRBV28 to TRBJ2-5; D might be TRBD2 (6 bases). The CDR3 runs 15 residues. Germline loops: CDR1 MDHEN, CDR2 SYDVKM. The V end was cut by 5 bases, the J end by 1 base, with 14 bases between. CDR3: CASSNGGMVQETQYF. CDR3 nucleotides: TGTGCCAGCAGTAATGGGGGGATGGTCCAAGAGACCCAGTACTTC.

This clonotype turned up a few times. Relative to the germline gene, one junction end is altered; a read error may explain this. V gene TRBV7-2 combines with J gene TRBJ2-7; 11 bases agree with TRBD1. Germline V CDR1 and CDR2: SGHTA, FQGNSA. This CDR3 comprises 15 residues. CDR3 sequence (DNA): TGTGTCAGCAGCTTGGGACAGGGGGGCTCCTACGAGCAGTACTTC. This sequence encodes CVSSLGQGGSYEQYF.

This clonotype was detected many times. The V and J genes are TRBV11-2 and TRBJ2-5, with D possibly TRBD2 on 6 matching bases. This CDR3 has 13 amino acids. The V end was cut by 5 bases, the J end by 2 bases, with 9 bases between. Germline V CDR1 and CDR2: SGHAT, FQNNGV. CDR3 DNA: TGTGCCAGCAGCAGGGACTCACAAGAGACCCAGTACTTC. Translated: CASSRDSQETQYF.

This clonotype came up many times. The chain has TRBV5-1 and TRBJ2-1; TRBD2 matches at 10 bases. V shed 1 base, J shed 9 bases, and the junction held 7 bases outside the gene matches. The CDR3 covers 15 residues. Germline-derived CDR1 and CDR2 are SGHRS and YFSETQ. DNA of the CDR3: TGCGCCAGCAGCTTGTCAGCGGGGGGGATTGGTGAGCAGTTCTTC. As protein: CASSLSAGGIGEQFF.

In this sample, this clonotype turned up many times. The chain joins TRBV7-2 to TRBJ2-7; D is unclear. V gave up 0 bases and J gave up 2 bases, with 11 bases separating them. From germline, CDR1 is SGHTA and CDR2 FQGNSA. The CDR3 has 15 residues. Here the CDR3 reads CASSLAWSPTYEQYF. The CDR3, as DNA: TGTGCCAGCAGCTTAGCGTGGAGCCCCACCTACGAGCAGTACTTC.

This clonotype has only one observation. Mismatch with germline at one junction end may stem from a read error. The chain couples TRBV5-1 to TRBJ2-1, with D possibly matching TRBD1 (6 bases). CDR3 length equals 16 residues. From germline, CDR1 is SGHRS and CDR2 YFSETQ. The DNA of the CDR3 is TGCGCCGGCAGCTTGACTACGGGACAATCCTACAATGAGCAGTTCTTC. Its protein is CAGSLTTGQSYNEQFF.

The rearrangement joins TRBV9 to TRBJ2-1, with D unclear. This CDR3 comprises 14 residues. Between the trimmed V and J ends, which lost 6 bases and 8 bases, there was a span of 18 bases. Germline CDR1 is SGDLS and CDR2 is YYNGEE. In DNA, the CDR3 is TGTGCCAGCACCGAAGGCACAGTATATGATGAGCAGTTCTTC. Encoded protein: CASTEGTVYDEQFF.

The rearrangement links TRBV20-1 to TRBJ2-1; 11 bases map to TRBD2. Germline V gene lookup returns CDR1 DFQATT and CDR2 SNEGSKA (reference sequence). With V trimmed by 5 bases and J by 0 bases, 6 bases remained unmatched. This CDR3 comprises 16 residues. The CDR3 sequence is CSAGYSGGASYNEQFF. Here the CDR3 DNA reads TGCAGTGCTGGGTATAGCGGGGGGGCCTCCTACAATGAGCAGTTCTTC.

The genes are TRBV18 and TRBJ2-1; 12 positions match TRBD1. The CDR3 runs to 13 residues. Germline CDR1 KGHSH, CDR2 LQKENI. Losses at the gene ends were 9 bases for V and 7 bases for J; bases not matched to a gene: 4. CDR3 DNA: TGTGCCAGTGGGACAGGGGGCAAGAATGAGCAGTTCTTC. It is translated as CASGTGGKNEQFF.

The sample holds a few counts of this clonotype. V usage is TRBV2 and J usage is TRBJ1-2, with 10 bases lining up with TRBD1. V was pared by 6 bases and J by 6 bases, with 7 bases of the junction left unmatched. The CDR3 runs to 14 residues. Germline V gene sequence: CDR1 SNHLY, CDR2 FYNNEI. CDR3 DNA sequence: TGTGCCAGCAGGGCCCCGGACAGGGGGGATGGCTACACCTTC. Protein product: CASRAPDRGDGYTF.

This clonotype appeared a few times. The chain carries TRBV20-1 and TRBJ1-1; D not resolved. Germline V CDR1 and CDR2: DFQATT, SNEGSKA (reference sequence). V was trimmed by 3 bases and J by 8 bases, leaving 10 bases between them. This CDR3 comprises 11 residues. For the CDR3, the DNA is TGCAGTGCTAGCCCGGGAGTCGAAGCTTTCTTT. Protein product: CSASPGVEAFF.

V and J are TRBV27 and TRBJ2-1; D is unclear. Germline V gene data show CDR1 as MNHEY and CDR2 as SMNVEV (reference sequence). V was pared by 5 bases and J by 5 bases, with 19 bases between. The CDR3 extends over 16 amino acids. The DNA of the CDR3 is TGTGCCAGCAGTGCCACCGCAGCGACTGGGAACAATGAGCAGTTCTTC. It specifies CASSATAATGNNEQFF.

This clonotype was detected only a few times. The J gene is TRBJ2-5, the V gene TRBV29-1; unclear D gene. CDR1 and CDR2 from the germline V gene are SQVTM and ANQGSEA. Trimming took off 4 bases at V and 2 bases at J, with 14 bases between the two ends. The CDR3 is made up of 14 amino acids. CDR3 sequence reads: CSVVRGGQQETQYF. The CDR3 DNA sequence: TGCAGCGTTGTTAGAGGCGGCCAGCAAGAGACCCAGTACTTC.

This clonotype was detected many times. This chain joins TRBV4-3 and TRBJ1-2; D gene ambiguous. In germline, CDR1 is LGHNA, CDR2 YSLEER. The germline V and J ends were trimmed by 0 bases and 0 bases, with 5 bases remaining between them. The CDR3 sequence is 14 residues long. The CDR3 region is CASSQDRTNYGYTF. The CDR3 region has the DNA TGCGCCAGCAGCCAAGACAGAACTAACTATGGCTACACCTTC.